The 22 T cell receptor beta chains below come from one sample, sequenced in a study of T-cell reconstitution after alpha-beta-depleted transplantation in children. This sample's TCRbeta library carried unique molecular identifier barcodes. In TCRdb, the PCR reads were re-called with MiXCR into one record per CDR3 protein. Here the sample spans around 500,000 distinct CDR3 sequences, about 23% being singletons. Sequenced material: PBMCs, mostly from graft donor cells, taken 360 days after TCRalphabeta/CD19-depleted stem cell transplant. These receptors were taken from a boy under two years old who had a stem cell transplant for acute myeloid leukemia, so the T cells may come from the graft donor.

This clonotype was seen more than once but under ten times. The chain combines TRBV20-1 with TRBJ1-5; D not certain. The ends were cut back, 3 bases at V and 6 bases at J, with 12 bases in the middle. CDR1 is DFQATT and CDR2 is SNEGSKA in the germline V gene (reference sequence). This CDR3 is 13 amino acids long. The DNA of the CDR3 is TGCAGTGCTAGCGGGCAGGTGGGTCAGCCCCAGCATTTT. Its translation: CSASGQVGQPQHF.

The rearrangement links TRBV6-1 to TRBJ2-5, with D perhaps TRBD1 (6 bases). This CDR3 has 16 amino acids. Deletions cut 4 bases from V and 7 bases from J, with 22 bases between. Germline CDR1 reads MNHNS; CDR2 reads SASEGT. The CDR3 region is CASSATLQGSIWTQYF. The DNA for the CDR3 is TGTGCCAGCAGTGCCACGTTACAGGGTTCCATATGGACCCAGTACTTC.

The table lists this clonotype with many counts. The rearrangement uses TRBV4-1 and TRBJ2-3; tentatively, D is TRBD2 (5 bases). Germline V gene sequence: CDR1 MGHRA, CDR2 YSYEKL. Trimming stripped 0 bases from V and 6 bases from J, with 13 bases between. The CDR3 consists of 15 residues. CDR3 nucleotides: TGCGCCAGCAGCCAAGATCCCCTAGCTGAGGATACGCAGTATTTT. Its translation is CASSQDPLAEDTQYF.

This clonotype was detected a few times. V gene TRBV5-5 combines with J gene TRBJ2-2; D is undetermined. The CDR3 totals 16 residues. The V end was cut by 2 bases, the J end by 3 bases, with 14 bases between. The germline gives CDR1 SGHKS, CDR2 YYEKEE (reference sequence). CDR3 residues: CASSFRAPQHTGELFF. CDR3 sequence (DNA): TGTGCCAGCAGCTTTCGGGCCCCCCAGCACACCGGGGAGCTGTTTTTT.

The chain is built from TRBV2 and TRBJ2-1; 8 bases are a match to TRBD1. Trimming cost V 4 bases and J 1 base; bases outside gene matches: 9. This CDR3 has 17 amino acids. Germline assignment: CDR1 SNHLY and CDR2 FYNNEI. The CDR3 region has the DNA TGTGCCAGCAGTGGGGGCAGGGGGCGATTGTCCTACAATGAGCAGTTCTTC. Its protein is CASSGGRGRLSYNEQFF.

This clonotype was found many times. V is TRBV27 and J is TRBJ2-7; 7 nucleotides line up with TRBD1. Trimming took 4 bases from V and 0 from J; bases not matched to a gene: 6. CDR1 is MNHEY and CDR2 is SMNVEV in the germline V gene (reference sequence). This CDR3 has 15 amino acids. The DNA of the CDR3 is TGTGCCAGCAGTTGGGACAGCGACAGCTCCTACGAGCAGTACGTC. It yields the protein CASSWDSDSSYEQYV.

This clonotype has more than one count but fewer than ten. The gene calls are TRBV9 and TRBJ2-3, with 7 bases fitting TRBD2. Germline CDR1 is SGDLS and CDR2 is YYNGEE. The CDR3 has 15 residues. V shed 0 bases and J 2 bases; nucleotides not matched to a gene: 3. CDR3 coding DNA: TGTGCCAGCAGCGTAGAGAGCGGGGTCACAGATACGCAGTATTTT. As protein: CASSVESGVTDTQYF.

The chain couples TRBV7-2 to TRBJ2-3, with D hard to call. V lost 5 bases and J 6 bases, leaving 18 bases between the germline ends. This CDR3 region has 15 residues. The germline V gene encodes CDR1 SGHTA and CDR2 FQGNSA. CDR3 region: CASSPQYGFSDTQYF. CDR3 nucleotide sequence: TGTGCCAGCAGCCCCCAGTACGGGTTCAGCGATACGCAGTATTTT.

The J gene is TRBJ2-6, the V gene TRBV24-1; the D is unclear. Trimming removed 6 bases from V and 4 bases from J, with 6 bases in between. This CDR3 is built from 13 residues. Germline CDR1 reads KGHDR; CDR2 reads SFDVKD. The CDR3: CATSHHGANVLTF. CDR3 nucleotide sequence: TGTGCCACCAGTCATCACGGGGCCAACGTCCTGACTTTC.

This clonotype has a count of ten or more. This sequence joins TRBV9 and TRBJ2-3; D is possibly TRBD2 (5 bases). The CDR3 extends over 13 amino acids. Germline V gives CDR1 SGDLS, CDR2 YYNGEE. With 0 bases removed from V and 6 bases from J, the gap between germline ends came to 8 bases. CDR3 sequence: CASSVGGKDTQYF. The DNA of the CDR3 is TGTGCCAGCAGCGTAGGAGGGAAGGATACGCAGTATTTT.

The chain joins TRBV12-3 or TRBV12-4 to TRBJ2-1; possible D gene TRBD1, 6 bases. This CDR3 is built from 11 residues. V was pared by 5 bases and J by 11 bases, with 10 bases between. CDR3 residues: CASSLTGQQFF. DNA for the CDR3: TGTGCCAGCAGTCTGACAGGCCAGCAGTTCTTC.

The chain couples TRBV14 to TRBJ1-1; D remains ambiguous. Trimming took 3 bases from V and 2 from J, leaving 25 bases between them. In germline, CDR1 is SGHDN, CDR2 FVKESK. The CDR3 totals 19 residues. For the CDR3, the DNA is TGTGCCAGCAGCCACCCTCGCGAGATTCCGGGCCAACTAAACACTGAAGCTTTCTTT. Protein: CASSHPREIPGQLNTEAFF.

This chain joins TRBV29-1 and TRBJ2-5; unclear D gene. V was cut by 4 bases and J by 0 bases, with 15 bases left in between. Per the germline V gene, CDR1 is SQVTM and CDR2 is ANQGSEA. The length of the CDR3 is 15 residues. CDR3 nucleotides: TGCAGCGTTGGGCACCCGGGCGGCAACCAAGAGACCCAGTACTTC. It yields the protein CSVGHPGGNQETQYF. The whole variable domain, filled in from reference TRBV29-1 and TRBJ2-5, reads SAVISQKPSRDICQRGTSLTIQCQVDSQVTMMFWYRQQPGQSLTLIATANQGSEATYESGFVIDKFPISRPNLTFSTLTVSNMSPEDSSIYLCSVGHPGGNQETQYFGPGTRLLVL.

V usage is TRBV20-1 and J usage is TRBJ1-5; 8 positions match TRBD1. The CDR3 spans 13 residues. Germline values: CDR1 DFQATT, CDR2 SNEGSKA (reference sequence). With 5 bases clipped from V and 3 bases from J, the junction kept 3 bases outside the gene matches. Here the CDR3 reads CSAETGVNQPQHF. The DNA for the CDR3 is TGCAGTGCTGAGACAGGGGTCAATCAGCCCCAGCATTTT.

This clonotype was seen many times. The V call is TRBV6-5, the J call TRBJ2-2; no clear D gene. V was clipped by 0 bases and J by 4 bases, with 3 bases between them. The CDR3 is 13 residues long. Germline V gene sequence: CDR1 MNHEY, CDR2 SVGAGI. CDR3 loop: CASSYSLTGELFF. CDR3 DNA sequence: TGTGCCAGCAGTTACTCGCTCACCGGGGAGCTGTTTTTT.

The table lists this clonotype with a few counts. The V gene is TRBV20-1, the J gene TRBJ1-5; 7 bases are shared with TRBD1. Looked up from germline, CDR1 is DFQATT and CDR2 is SNEGSKA (reference sequence). The CDR3 consists of 18 residues. The trim removed 2 bases at V and 2 bases at J, leaving 15 bases unmatched. The CDR3: CSARRGGGIGGGNQPQHF. The CDR3 DNA reads TGCAGTGCTAGACGAGGAGGTGGTATAGGGGGCGGCAATCAGCCCCAGCATTTT.

This clonotype was detected many times. J is TRBJ2-3 and V is TRBV12-3 or TRBV12-4; TRBD2 is a possible D gene (6 bases). With 5 bases removed from V and 0 bases from J, the gap between germline ends came to 9 bases. This CDR3 is 14 amino acids long. The CDR3 here is CASSPRGSTDTQYF. In DNA, the CDR3 is TGTGCCAGCAGTCCCCGGGGGAGCACAGATACGCAGTATTTT.

This chain connects TRBV28 to TRBJ1-2; 10 nucleotides agree with TRBD1. V shed 4 bases and J 0 bases; nucleotides not matched to a gene: 8. This CDR3 is 17 amino acids long. Germline V gives CDR1 MDHEN, CDR2 SYDVKM. CDR3: CASSSTGGGWTNYGYTF. In DNA form, the CDR3 reads TGTGCCAGCAGTTCGACAGGGGGCGGTTGGACTAACTATGGCTACACCTTC.

This clonotype was detected many times. This chain connects TRBV7-6 to TRBJ2-6; the D gene is possibly TRBD1 (7 bases). The ends were cut back, 2 bases at V and 0 bases at J, with 17 bases in the middle. In germline, CDR1 is SGHVS, CDR2 FNYEAQ. The CDR3 has 19 amino acids. CDR3: CASSLQFQGGLSGANVLTF. CDR3 sequence (DNA): TGTGCCAGCAGCTTACAGTTCCAGGGGGGCCTCTCTGGGGCCAACGTCCTGACTTTC.

This clonotype was detected ten times or more. The CDR3: CASSWGGGSYEQYF. The CDR3 DNA reads as TGTGCCAGCAGCTGGGGCGGGGGCTCCTACGAGCAGTACTTC. This chain connects TRBV7-2 to TRBJ2-7; 7 nucleotides match TRBD2. Unmatched junction bases numbered 3, after V lost 4 bases and J lost 0 bases. CDR1 and CDR2 from the germline V gene are SGHTA and FQGNSA. This CDR3 is built from 14 residues.

This chain uses TRBV20-1 with TRBJ2-5, with D perhaps matching TRBD1 or TRBD2 (5 bases each). The V end was cut by 6 bases, the J end by 3 bases, with 26 bases between. The length of the CDR3 is 17 residues. Germline V CDR1 and CDR2: DFQATT, SNEGSKA (reference sequence). CDR3 nucleotide sequence: TGCAGTGCGAGGGGCATAATTGTAGAGGGAAGGAAAGAGACCCAGTACTTC. This translates into CSARGIIVEGRKETQYF.

In its sample, this clonotype was seen many times. The V and J genes are TRBV20-1 and TRBJ2-3; 12 nucleotides align to TRBD2. Trimming at V came to 3 bases and at J to 2 bases, leaving 6 bases not matched to a gene. The germline gives CDR1 DFQATT, CDR2 SNEGSKA (reference sequence). This CDR3 spans 16 amino acids. The CDR3 nucleotides read TGCAGTGCTAGGTCAACTAGCGGGGGGTCCACAGATACGCAGTATTTT. It specifies CSARSTSGGSTDTQYF.